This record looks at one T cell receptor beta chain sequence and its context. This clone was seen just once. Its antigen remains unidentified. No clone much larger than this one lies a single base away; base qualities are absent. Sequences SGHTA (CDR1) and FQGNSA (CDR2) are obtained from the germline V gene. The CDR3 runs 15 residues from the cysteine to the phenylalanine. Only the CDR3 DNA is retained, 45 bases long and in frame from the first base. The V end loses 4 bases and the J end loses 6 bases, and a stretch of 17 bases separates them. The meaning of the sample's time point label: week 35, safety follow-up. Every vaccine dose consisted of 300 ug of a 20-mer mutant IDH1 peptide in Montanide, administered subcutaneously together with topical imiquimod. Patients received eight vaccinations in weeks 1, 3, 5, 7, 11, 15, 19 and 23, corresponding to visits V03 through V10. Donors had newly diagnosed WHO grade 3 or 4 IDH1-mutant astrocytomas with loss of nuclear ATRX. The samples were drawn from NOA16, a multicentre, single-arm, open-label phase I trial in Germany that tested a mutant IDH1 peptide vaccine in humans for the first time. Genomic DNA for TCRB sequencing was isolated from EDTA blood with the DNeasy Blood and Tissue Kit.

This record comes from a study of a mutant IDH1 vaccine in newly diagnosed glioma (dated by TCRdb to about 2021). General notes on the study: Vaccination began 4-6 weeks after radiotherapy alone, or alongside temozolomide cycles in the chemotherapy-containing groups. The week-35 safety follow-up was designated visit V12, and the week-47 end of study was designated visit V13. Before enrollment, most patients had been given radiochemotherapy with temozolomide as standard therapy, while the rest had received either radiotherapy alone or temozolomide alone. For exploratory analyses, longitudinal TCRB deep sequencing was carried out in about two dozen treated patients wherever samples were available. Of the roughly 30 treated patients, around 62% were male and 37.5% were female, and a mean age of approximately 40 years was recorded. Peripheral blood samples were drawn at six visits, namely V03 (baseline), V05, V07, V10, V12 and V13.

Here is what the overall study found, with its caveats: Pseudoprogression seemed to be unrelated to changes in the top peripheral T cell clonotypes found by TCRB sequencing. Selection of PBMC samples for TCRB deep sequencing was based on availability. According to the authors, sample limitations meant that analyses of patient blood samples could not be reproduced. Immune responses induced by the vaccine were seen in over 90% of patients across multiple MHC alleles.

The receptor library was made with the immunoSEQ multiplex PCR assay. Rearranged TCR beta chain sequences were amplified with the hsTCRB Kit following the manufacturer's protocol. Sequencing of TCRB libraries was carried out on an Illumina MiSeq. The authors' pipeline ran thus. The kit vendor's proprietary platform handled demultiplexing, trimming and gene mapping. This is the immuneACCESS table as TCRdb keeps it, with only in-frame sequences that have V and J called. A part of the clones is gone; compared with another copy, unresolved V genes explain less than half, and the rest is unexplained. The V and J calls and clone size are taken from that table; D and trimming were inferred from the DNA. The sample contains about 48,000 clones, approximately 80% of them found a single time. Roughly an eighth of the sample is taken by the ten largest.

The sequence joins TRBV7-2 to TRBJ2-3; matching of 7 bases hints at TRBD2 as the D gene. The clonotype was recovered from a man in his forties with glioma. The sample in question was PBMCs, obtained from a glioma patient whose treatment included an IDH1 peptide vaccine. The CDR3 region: CASSYSSGGRDTQYF. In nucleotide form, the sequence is TGTGCCAGCAGCTATTCTTCGGGGGGCCGGGATACGCAGTATTTT. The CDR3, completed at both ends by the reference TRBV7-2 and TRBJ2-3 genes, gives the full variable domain GAGVSQSPSNKVTEKGKDVELRCDPISGHTALYWYRQSLGQGLEFLIYFQGNSAPDKSGLPSDRFSAERTGGSVSTLTIQRTQQEDSAVYLCASSYSSGGRDTQYFGPGTRLTVL.